Listed below are T cell receptor beta chains from one sample, sequenced in a study of blood T cell repertoires in COVID-19. Profiled with immunoSEQ multiplex PCR; TCRdb holds only in-frame clones, not every one. The sample comprises some 300,000 clones, just under 90% of which are singletons, and about 9.4% rests with the top ten. Sequencing used PBMCs or T cells enriched from blood (not recorded which). These receptors were obtained from a young woman who had recovered from COVID-19. Each CDR3 is given with its conserved first and last residue. Each record gives: D gene, clone size, V gene, J gene, CDR3 protein, CDR3 DNA. D genes are given only for firm matches. Clone size, where shown, is once, few, many, or a class for clones that have expanded.

.	.	TRBV6-5	TRBJ1-2	CASSYEAGVHGYTF	TGTGCCAGCAGTTATGAGGCGGGGGTTCATGGCTACACCTTC
TRBD1	.	TRBV11-2	TRBJ1-4	CASQPSQGSVREKLFF	TGTGCCAGCCAGCCTTCACAGGGGAGCGTTAGAGAAAAACTGTTTTTT
.	once	TRBV18	TRBJ1-5	CASSRPGGAVGQPQHF	TGTGCCAGCTCACGCCCCGGGGGGGCTGTCGGTCAGCCCCAGCATTTT
.	.	TRBV27	TRBJ1-5	CASSLSSLPFSNQPQHF	TGTGCCAGCAGTTTATCAAGCTTACCTTTTAGCAATCAGCCCCAGCATTTT
TRBD1	once	TRBV10-3	TRBJ1-1	CAIKAGTVDTEAFF	TGTGCCATCAAAGCCGGGACAGTCGACACTGAAGCTTTCTTT
TRBD1	.	TRBV19	TRBJ1-1	CASSTTTGATEAFF	TGTGCCAGTAGTACGACAACAGGGGCCACTGAAGCTTTCTTT
.	.	TRBV29-1	TRBJ1-1	CSAGDGTEAFF	TGCAGCGCCGGGGATGGAACTGAAGCTTTCTTT
.	.	TRBV28	TRBJ1-1	CASSSTGSNTEAFF	TGTGCCAGCAGTTCTACAGGATCGAACACTGAAGCTTTCTTT
TRBD1	.	TRBV15	TRBJ2-1	CATSSLTGTGGRDEQFF	TGTGCCACCAGCAGCCTAACCGGGACAGGGGGCAGGGATGAGCAGTTCTTC
TRBD1	.	TRBV7-6	TRBJ1-4	CASSSRDRGAEKLFF	TGTGCCAGCAGCTCCCGGGACAGGGGAGCCGAAAAACTGTTTTTT
.	.	TRBV19	TRBJ1-2	CASSIDPTRGYTF	TGTGCCAGTAGTATAGACCCTACTAGGGGCTACACCTTC
TRBD2	few	TRBV3-1/TRBV3-2	TRBJ2-7	CASSSRLAVRYEQYF	TGTGCCAGCAGCTCACGACTAGCGGTGCGCTACGAGCAGTACTTC
.	.	TRBV28	TRBJ1-2	CASSPHTGLDGYTF	TGTGCCAGCAGCCCTCATACAGGGCTGGATGGCTACACCTTC
TRBD1	.	TRBV9	TRBJ2-7	CASSGSGTGTDEQYF	TGTGCCAGCAGCGGATCCGGGACAGGGACGGACGAGCAGTACTTC
TRBD2	.	TRBV3-1/TRBV3-2	TRBJ2-1	CASSQGTPLAGEFNEQFF	TGTGCCAGCAGCCAAGGTACCCCACTAGCGGGAGAGTTTAATGAGCAGTTCTTC
TRBD1	.	TRBV10-3	TRBJ2-5	CAIGRDRGFEETQYF	TGTGCCATTGGCCGGGACAGGGGGTTCGAAGAGACCCAGTACTTC
TRBD2	few	TRBV19	TRBJ2-5	CASGLAGAEETQYF	TGTGCCAGTGGATTAGCGGGAGCGGAGGAGACCCAGTACTTC
TRBD1	.	TRBV5-1	TRBJ1-1	CASSRGQPTEAFF	TGCGCCAGCAGCCGGGGACAGCCAACTGAAGCTTTCTTT
TRBD1	.	TRBV18	TRBJ1-6	CASSQDRAINNSPLHF	TGTGCCAGCTCCCAAGACAGGGCCATAAATAATTCACCCCTCCACTTT
.	.	TRBV28	TRBJ2-5	CASSLSYETQYF	TGTGCCAGCAGTTTATCTTATGAGACCCAGTACTTC
TRBD1	.	TRBV6-5	TRBJ2-5	CATVTGDPPETQYF	TGTGCCACCGTAACAGGGGATCCCCCAGAGACCCAGTACTTC
.	many	TRBV7-9	TRBJ2-1	CASNPNGNSDEQFF	TGTGCCAGCAACCCCAACGGGAATTCAGATGAGCAGTTCTTC
TRBD2	.	TRBV6-5	TRBJ2-1	CASSLTSGDYNEQFF	TGTGCCAGCAGTCTCACTAGCGGAGATTACAATGAGCAGTTCTTC
TRBD1	.	TRBV28	TRBJ1-1	CASSLRTGGTEAFF	TGTGCCAGCAGTTTGAGGACAGGGGGCACTGAAGCTTTCTTT
.	.	TRBV7-9	TRBJ2-5	CASSLVEQQETQYF	TGTGCCAGCAGCTTAGTAGAACAGCAAGAGACCCAGTACTTC
TRBD1	.	TRBV4-1	TRBJ1-1	CASKTPGQGARNTEAFF	TGCGCCAGCAAGACCCCGGGACAGGGGGCGCGGAACACTGAAGCTTTCTTT
TRBD1	.	TRBV5-1	TRBJ1-2	CASSTGQGGGYGYTF	TGCGCCAGCAGCACCGGACAGGGGGGCGGCTATGGCTACACCTTC
.	few	TRBV28	TRBJ2-7	CASMARVSSYEQYF	TGTGCCAGCATGGCGAGGGTTTCGTCCTACGAGCAGTACTTC
TRBD2	.	TRBV24-1	TRBJ2-2	CATSGPRGLAGYGELFF	TGTGCCACCAGTGGCCCCCGGGGACTAGCGGGCTACGGGGAGCTGTTTTTT
TRBD1	.	TRBV13	TRBJ1-2	CASSLADRENYGYTF	TGTGCCAGCAGCTTAGCGGACAGGGAAAACTATGGCTACACCTTC
.	few	TRBV10-3	TRBJ2-1	CATEGQPEYNEQFF	TGTGCCACCGAAGGACAGCCCGAATACAATGAGCAGTTCTTC
.	few	TRBV4-1	TRBJ1-6	CASSQPDSSNSPLHF	TGCGCCAGCAGCCAACCGGACTCCAGTAATTCACCCCTCCACTTT
TRBD1	.	TRBV19	TRBJ2-5	CASSIQGARETQYF	TGTGCCAGTAGTATACAGGGGGCGAGGGAGACCCAGTACTTC
TRBD1	.	TRBV9	TRBJ1-1	CASSPPGQGNTEAFF	TGTGCCAGCAGCCCTCCGGGACAGGGAAACACTGAAGCTTTCTTT
TRBD2	.	TRBV6-5	TRBJ2-7	CASSYSGGQAYEQYF	TGTGCCAGCAGTTACTCGGGAGGGCAGGCCTACGAGCAGTACTTC
TRBD2	.	TRBV2	TRBJ2-7	CASSESGRPYEQYF	TGTGCCAGCAGTGAGAGCGGGAGGCCCTACGAGCAGTACTTC
TRBD1	.	TRBV7-9	TRBJ1-4	CASSSGTGEKLFF	TGTGCCAGCAGCTCGGGGACAGGGGAAAAACTGTTTTTT
.	.	TRBV6-2/TRBV6-3	TRBJ1-5	CASSAVERHPRQPQHF	TGTGCCAGCAGTGCCGTCGAGAGACACCCGCGTCAGCCCCAGCATTTT
.	.	TRBV11-2	TRBJ2-7	CASSSRPGWGNEQYF	TGTGCCAGCAGCTCCCGCCCAGGGTGGGGCAACGAGCAGTACTTC
TRBD2	once	TRBV13	TRBJ2-2	CASSSGTTTGELFF	TGTGCCAGCAGTTCCGGGACTACCACCGGGGAGCTGTTTTTT
.	.	TRBV3-1/TRBV3-2	TRBJ2-7	CASSQGGPYEQYF	TGTGCCAGCAGCCAAGGTGGCCCCTACGAGCAGTACTTC
.	.	TRBV29-1	TRBJ2-1	CSVGWQGNEQFF	TGCAGCGTTGGGTGGCAGGGCAATGAGCAGTTCTTC
TRBD2	.	TRBV19	TRBJ2-7	CASSPHNGLAGGPDEQYF	TGTGCCAGTAGTCCTCACAACGGGCTAGCGGGAGGGCCGGATGAGCAGTACTTC
.	.	TRBV7-2	TRBJ2-1	CASSLDVLGAGSYNEQFF	TGTGCCAGCAGCTTAGACGTGTTGGGGGCTGGGTCCTACAATGAGCAGTTCTTC
.	.	TRBV18	TRBJ2-3	CASSPSRGSTDTQYF	TGTGCCAGCTCACCATCACGGGGGAGCACAGATACGCAGTATTTT
.	.	TRBV18	TRBJ2-1	CASSPSGGDEQFF	TGTGCCAGCTCACCATCGGGGGGCGATGAGCAGTTCTTC
.	.	TRBV5-1	TRBJ1-1	CASSFTTEPVEAFF	TGCGCCAGCAGTTTCACGACAGAGCCCGTTGAAGCTTTCTTT
.	.	TRBV11-2	TRBJ1-2	CASSLGRNYGYTF	TGTGCCAGCAGCTTAGGTAGAAACTATGGCTACACCTTC
TRBD1	few	TRBV12-3/TRBV12-4	TRBJ1-2	CASRKQGIYGYTF	TGTGCCAGCAGAAAACAGGGGATCTATGGCTACACCTTC
TRBD2	.	TRBV10-3	TRBJ2-7	CAISALADSYEQYF	TGTGCCATCAGTGCTCTAGCGGACTCCTACGAGCAGTACTTC
TRBD2	.	TRBV30	TRBJ2-7	CAWTGTSAGEQYF	TGTGCCTGGACCGGGACTAGCGCGGGGGAGCAGTACTTC
TRBD1	.	TRBV15	TRBJ2-7	CATSSHSQGVYEQYF	TGTGCCACCAGCAGCCATTCACAGGGGGTCTACGAGCAGTACTTC
TRBD2	.	TRBV7-9	TRBJ2-1	CASSLGGTSGRASYNEQFF	TGTGCCAGCAGCTTAGGAGGGACTAGCGGGAGGGCCTCCTACAATGAGCAGTTCTTC
TRBD1	few	TRBV16	TRBJ2-7	CASSRGTGLSYEQYF	TGTGCCAGCAGCCGCGGGACAGGGTTATCCTACGAGCAGTACTTC
.	.	TRBV29-1	TRBJ2-5	CSVDYTEGTQYF	TGCAGCGTTGACTATACTGAGGGGACCCAGTACTTC
.	.	TRBV5-1	TRBJ2-1	CASRPLRTDYNEQFF	TGCGCCAGCAGACCTTTACGGACTGACTACAATGAGCAGTTCTTC
.	.	TRBV18	TRBJ2-7	CASSLQTDDYEQYF	TGTGCCAGCTCACTGCAGACAGATGACTACGAGCAGTACTTC
.	.	TRBV6-2/TRBV6-3	TRBJ1-4	CASSLIATNEKLFF	TGTGCCAGCAGTTTAATTGCAACTAATGAAAAACTGTTTTTT
TRBD1	once	TRBV19	TRBJ1-2	CASSTRLQGGSGYTF	TGTGCCAGTAGTACAAGGCTCCAGGGGGGTTCAGGCTACACCTTC
TRBD1	.	TRBV28	TRBJ2-3	CASTGGVFGSTDTQYF	TGTGCCAGCACAGGGGGTGTTTTTGGATCCACAGATACGCAGTATTTT